The source of this TCR beta chain is a study of T cell changes during pregnancy in multiple sclerosis (dated by TCRdb to the late 2010s). General notes on the study: Changes in the T cell repertoire over the course of pregnancy were examined in this study in women with multiple sclerosis.

Turning to this clone: This receptor's antigen is unknown. Qualities for individual bases were not recorded, and no much larger clone is one base off.

Libraries were made using the immunoSEQ multiplex PCR assay. TCRdb mirrors the immuneACCESS table, restricted to in-frame sequences. Some clones are absent from its copies; in checked studies, under half trace to an unresolved V gene, and the reason for the others is unknown. The sample table records over 60,000 clones; roughly 91% of these occur just once. The ten biggest clones cover roughly 1% of the sample. This specimen was peripheral blood, taken in the first trimester of pregnancy. The clonotype originates from a female donor with multiple sclerosis, enrolled in a pregnancy study.

The DNA sequence follows: TGTGCCAGCAGCTGGGCGGGGGGGAAGGCGGTGGATACGCAGTATTTT. The encoded protein is CASSWAGGKAVDTQYF. The chain is assembled from TRBV7-2 and TRBJ2-3, with TRBD2 identical over 9 junction bases. Counted from cysteine to phenylalanine, this CDR3 has 16 amino acids. Only the CDR3 DNA is retained, 48 bases long and in frame from the first base. Ends trimmed: V by 4 bases, J by 6 bases; bases unmatched to a gene: 11. CDR1 SGHTA and CDR2 FQGNSA are derived from the germline V gene.